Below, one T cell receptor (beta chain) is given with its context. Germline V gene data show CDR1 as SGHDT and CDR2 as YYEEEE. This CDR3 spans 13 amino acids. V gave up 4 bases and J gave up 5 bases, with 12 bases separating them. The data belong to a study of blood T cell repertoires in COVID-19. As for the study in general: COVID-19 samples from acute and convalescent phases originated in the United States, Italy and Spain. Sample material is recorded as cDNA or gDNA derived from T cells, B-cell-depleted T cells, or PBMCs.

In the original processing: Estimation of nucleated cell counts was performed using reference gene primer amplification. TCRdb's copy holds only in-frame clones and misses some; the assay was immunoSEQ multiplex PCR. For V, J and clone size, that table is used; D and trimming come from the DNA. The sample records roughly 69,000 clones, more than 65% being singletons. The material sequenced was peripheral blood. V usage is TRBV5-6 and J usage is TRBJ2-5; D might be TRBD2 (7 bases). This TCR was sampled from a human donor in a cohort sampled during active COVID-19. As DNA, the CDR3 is TGTGCCAGCAGCGGGGGGGGCTGGGAGACCCAGTACTTC. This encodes CASSGGGWETQYF. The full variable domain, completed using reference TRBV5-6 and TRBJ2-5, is DAGVTQSPTHLIKTRGQQVTLRCSPKSGHDTVSWYQQALGQGPQFIFQYYEEEERQRGNFPDRFSGHQFPNYSSELNVNALLLGDSALYLCASSGGGWETQYFGPGTRLLVL.